A single sample is the source of the 27 T cell receptor beta chains below, sequenced in a study of OX40 agonist ivuxolimab in advanced cancers. Sequenced by immunoSEQ multiplex PCR; TCRdb stores in-frame clones only, minus some. The repertoire consists of roughly 62,000 clones, with 84% occurring once and the leading ten covering under 6%. The sequences come from CD4+ or CD8+ T cells sorted from blood, collected in a trial of the OX40 agonist ivuxolimab. These receptors were collected from an adult with an advanced solid tumor such as melanoma, head and neck, liver or kidney cancer.

V and J are TRBV19 and TRBJ2-2; D gene uncertain. This CDR3 is built from 16 residues. Germline V gene lookup returns CDR1 LNHDA and CDR2 SQIVND (reference sequence). V was shortened by 0 bases and J by 5 bases, with 13 bases between the two germline ends. CDR3 region: CASSIDSGFRTGELFF. CDR3 nucleotides: TGTGCCAGTAGTATAGATTCCGGGTTCAGGACCGGGGAGCTGTTTTTT.

This chain links TRBV28 with TRBJ1-2, with 10 bases that match TRBD1. Unmatched junction bases numbered 9, after V lost 6 bases and J lost 5 bases. CDR1 is MDHEN, CDR2 SYDVKM, per germline. The CDR3 runs to 15 residues. The CDR3 spells CASRNPDRGRYGYTF. In DNA, the CDR3 is TGTGCCAGCAGAAACCCGGACAGGGGGAGGTATGGCTACACCTTC.

The chain combines TRBV2 with TRBJ2-6; 7 positions agree with TRBD1. J gave up 2 bases and V 1 base, and 2 bases lay outside the gene matches. CDR1 and CDR2 (germline): SNHLY, FYNNEI. This CDR3 comprises 16 residues. The CDR3 DNA is TGTGCCAGCAGTGAAGGGGACAGAGCTGGGGCCAACGTCCTGACTTTC. Translation: CASSEGDRAGANVLTF. Looking up the rest from reference TRBV2 and TRBJ2-6 gives the full variable domain: EPEVTQTPSHQVTQMGQEVILRCVPISNHLYFYWYRQILGQKVEFLVSFYNNEISEKSEIFDDQFSVERPDGSNFTLKIRSTKLEDSAMYFCASSEGDRAGANVLTFGAGSRLTVL.

In its sample, this clone was seen a few times. The rearrangement links TRBV9 to TRBJ2-5; a weak D match, TRBD2 (5 bases). The CDR3 consists of 15 residues. Germline V gives CDR1 SGDLS, CDR2 YYNGEE. V was pared by 2 bases and J by 1 base, with 12 bases between. CDR3 sequence: CASSVATLAQETQYF. In nucleotides, the CDR3 is TGTGCCAGCAGCGTCGCGACGCTAGCCCAAGAGACCCAGTACTTC.

The chain employs TRBV5-1 and TRBJ1-1; 7 bases fit TRBD1. Germline CDR1 is SGHRS and CDR2 is YFSETQ. The CDR3 runs 15 residues. Unmatched junction bases numbered 7, after V lost 5 bases and J lost 0 bases. The CDR3 is CASSRGLSVNTEAFF. The DNA of the CDR3 is TGCGCCAGCAGTAGGGGGCTCTCGGTGAACACTGAAGCTTTCTTT.

Details on this clone: Distinct nucleotide sequences in the sample also encode this CDR3. The V gene is TRBV9, the J gene TRBJ1-4; D is possibly TRBD1 (6 bases). Between the trimmed V and J ends, which lost 0 bases and 2 bases, there was a span of 11 bases. Germline CDR1 and CDR2: SGDLS and YYNGEE. CDR3 size: 16 residues. CDR3 nucleotide sequence: TGTGCCAGCAGCGTAGACCAGGGGAGGACTAATGAAAAACTGTTTTTT. Its translation: CASSVDQGRTNEKLFF.

The rearrangement links TRBV2 to TRBJ2-1; possibly TRBD1 for D (5 bases). Trimming removed 5 bases at V and 2 bases at J, with 7 bases between. Germline CDR1 reads SNHLY; CDR2 reads FYNNEI. This CDR3 is built from 13 residues. CDR3 nucleotide sequence: TGTGCCAGCAGTCTGGACACCTACAATGAGCAGTTCTTC. It specifies CASSLDTYNEQFF.

The chain carries TRBV2 and TRBJ2-5; D unclear. Germline assignment: CDR1 SNHLY and CDR2 FYNNEI. The CDR3 runs to 14 residues. V was shortened by 6 bases and J by 5 bases, with 16 bases between the two germline ends. The CDR3 nucleotides read TGTGCCAGCAGGCAACGCGTCTCTGGTGAGACCCAGTACTTC. Encoded protein: CASRQRVSGETQYF.

The chain uses TRBV10-1 and TRBJ1-4, with 7 positions matching TRBD1. The CDR3 loop spans 13 amino acids. V gave up 6 bases and J gave up 7 bases; unmatched junction bases: 5. In germline, CDR1 is WNHNN, CDR2 SYGVQD (reference sequence). In DNA form, the CDR3 reads TGCGCCAGCAGCCGGACAGGTAGTGAAAAACTGTTTTTT. Protein sequence: CASSRTGSEKLFF.

This clone was counted a single time. The chain combines TRBV9 with TRBJ2-3; 11 bases agree with TRBD2. The trim removed 0 bases at V and 0 bases at J, leaving 3 bases unmatched. This CDR3 spans 17 amino acids. Germline loops: CDR1 SGDLS, CDR2 YYNGEE. The CDR3 DNA follows: TGTGCCAGCAGCGTAGATAGCGGGGGGGCAAGCACAGATACGCAGTATTTT. Residues: CASSVDSGGASTDTQYF.

CDR3 bases: TGTGCCAGCAGTTTAGACAACAGGGCTAGGGGCGAGCAGTACTTC. Its translation: CASSLDNRARGEQYF. The V gene is TRBV28, the J gene TRBJ2-7, with D perhaps matching TRBD1 (6 bases). The germline V gene has CDR1 MDHEN and CDR2 SYDVKM. The CDR3 spans 15 residues. V was pared by 2 bases and J by 6 bases, with 17 bases between.

CDR3 nucleotide sequence: TGTGCCAGCAGTTCCGGGACACAACAAGAGACCCAGTACTTC. This encodes CASSSGTQQETQYF. The chain combines TRBV6-6 with TRBJ2-5, with D perhaps matching TRBD1 (6 bases). The CDR3 extends over 14 amino acids. Germline V gives CDR1 MNHNY, CDR2 SVGAGI (reference sequence). The V end was cut by 4 bases, the J end by 2 bases, with 11 bases between.

The CDR3 spells CASSFQGGANEKLFF. DNA of the CDR3: TGTGCCAGCAGCTTCCAGGGCGGGGCCAATGAAAAACTGTTTTTT. The chain joins TRBV7-9 to TRBJ1-4; possibly TRBD1 for D (5 bases). From germline, CDR1 is SEHNR and CDR2 FQNEAQ (reference sequence). This CDR3 contains 15 residues. V lost 3 bases to trimming and J lost 5 bases, with 13 bases between them. Based on the CDR3 plus reference TRBV7-9 and TRBJ1-4, the full variable domain is DTGVSQNPRHKITKRGQNVTFRCDPISEHNRLYWYRQTLGQGPEFLTYFQNEAQLEKSRLLSDRFSAERPKGSFSTLEIQRTEQGDSAMYLCASSFQGGANEKLFFGSGTQLSVL.

Points on this clone: This sample includes further DNA sequences coding for the same CDR3. The chain joins TRBV7-2 to TRBJ1-5, with D perhaps TRBD1 (6 bases). CDR1 and CDR2 (germline): SGHTA, FQGNSA. Between the trimmed V and J ends, which lost 4 bases and 4 bases, there was a span of 14 bases. The CDR3 sequence is 15 residues long. The CDR3 reads CASSSGTYSNQPQHF. CDR3 DNA: TGTGCCAGCAGCTCGGGGACATATAGTAATCAGCCCCAGCATTTT. Combining the CDR3 with reference TRBV7-2 and TRBJ1-5 gives the whole variable domain GAGVSQSPSNKVTEKGKDVELRCDPISGHTALYWYRQSLGQGLEFLIYFQGNSAPDKSGLPSDRFSAERTGGSVSTLTIQRTQQEDSAVYLCASSSGTYSNQPQHFGDGTRLSIL.

The chain carries TRBV6-4 and TRBJ1-6, with D maybe TRBD1 (5 bases). V shed 9 bases and J shed 5 bases, with 20 bases lying between them. Germline CDR1 and CDR2: MRHNA and SNTAGT. The CDR3 contains 16 residues. CDR3 protein: CARVEGEAPNNSPLHF. In nucleotides, the CDR3 is TGTGCCAGAGTCGAAGGGGAAGCTCCCAATAATTCACCCCTCCACTTT.

The chain couples TRBV14 to TRBJ2-1; no clear D. Germline CDR1 is SGHDN and CDR2 is FVKESK. V lost 3 bases to trimming and J lost 0 bases, with 6 bases between them. This CDR3 contains 14 residues. This chain's CDR3 is CASSQAYSYNEQFF. The CDR3 nucleotides read TGTGCCAGCAGCCAGGCCTACTCCTACAATGAGCAGTTCTTC.

V usage is TRBV6-1 and J usage is TRBJ2-1, with 12 bases that match TRBD2. J gave up 7 bases and V 8 bases, and 6 bases lay outside the gene matches. CDR1 and CDR2 from the germline V gene are MNHNS and SASEGT. The CDR3 contains 14 residues. The CDR3: CASFLAGGPNEQFF. The CDR3 region has the DNA TGTGCCAGCTTCCTAGCGGGGGGGCCAAATGAGCAGTTCTTC.

The DNA for the CDR3 is TGTGCCAGCAGCTTATGGCGCCTAGCGGTCGGGGAGCTGTTTTTT. This codes for CASSLWRLAVGELFF. The chain has TRBV7-9 and TRBJ2-2; TRBD2 aligns across 7 bases. The CDR3 has 15 amino acids. Germline lookup yields CDR1 SEHNR and CDR2 FQNEAQ (reference sequence). The V gene end was trimmed by 2 bases and the J gene end by 7 bases; junction bases not matched to a gene: 7.

The rearrangement links TRBV11-1 to TRBJ1-1; D may be TRBD1 (6 bases). Looked up from germline, CDR1 is SGHAT and CDR2 is FQDESV (reference sequence). The CDR3 sequence is 14 residues long. Trimming removed 3 bases at V and 5 bases at J, with 13 bases between. The DNA for the CDR3 is TGTGCCAGCAGCTTTACTAGGGGGGAGACTGAAGCTTTCTTT. It codes for CASSFTRGETEAFF.

This chain uses TRBV6-6 with TRBJ2-7, with D unresolved. Trimming stripped 5 bases from V and 0 bases from J, with 5 bases between. Germline V gives CDR1 MNHNY, CDR2 SVGAGI (reference sequence). The CDR3 has 12 amino acids. The CDR3 loop reads CASSPLSYEQYF. CDR3 sequence (DNA): TGTGCCAGCAGTCCGCTCTCCTACGAGCAGTACTTC.

The CDR3 reads CASSFWQGGGIQYF. The CDR3 nucleotides read TGTGCCAGCAGCTTTTGGCAGGGCGGGGGCATTCAGTACTTC. The chain employs TRBV7-9 and TRBJ2-4; 7 positions agree with TRBD2. The CDR3 length is 14 residues. The V and J ends lost 3 bases and 9 bases, in that order; junction bases with no gene match: 8. Germline CDR1 and CDR2: SEHNR and FQNEAQ (reference sequence). The entire variable domain, with the rest obtained from reference TRBV7-9 and TRBJ2-4, is as follows: DTGVSQNPRHKITKRGQNVTFRCDPISEHNRLYWYRQTLGQGPEFLTYFQNEAQLEKSRLLSDRFSAERPKGSFSTLEIQRTEQGDSAMYLCASSFWQGGGIQYFGAGTRLSVL.

The chain links TRBV11-1 to TRBJ2-7, with D perhaps TRBD1 (5 bases). Germline lookup yields CDR1 SGHAT and CDR2 FQDESV (reference sequence). Trimming took off 2 bases at V and 3 bases at J, with 8 bases between the two ends. The CDR3 is made up of 13 amino acids. The CDR3 protein is CASSLSRVYEQYF. The CDR3 region has the DNA TGTGCCAGCAGCTTATCCAGGGTCTACGAGCAGTACTTC.

The rearrangement joins TRBV7-2 to TRBJ1-4, with TRBD1 identical over 10 bases. Germline assignment: CDR1 SGHTA and CDR2 FQGNSA. The CDR3 contains 16 residues. The junction had 2 bases not matched to a gene; V was cut back by 4 bases and J by 0 bases. The DNA for the CDR3 is TGTGCCAGCAGCTCGGGGACAGGGGCAACTAATGAAAAACTGTTTTTT. Translation: CASSSGTGATNEKLFF.

This clone is medium-sized (0.01 to 0.1%) within its sample. V is TRBV9 and J is TRBJ2-5, with D perhaps TRBD1 (6 bases). Germline V CDR1 and CDR2: SGDLS, YYNGEE. The CDR3 spans 15 residues. V lost 4 bases and J lost 2, with 15 bases in between. The CDR3 protein is CASSSGVLAQETQYF. CDR3 bases: TGTGCCAGCAGCTCAGGGGTGCTCGCACAAGAGACCCAGTACTTC.

V is TRBV6-1 and J is TRBJ1-6, with 7 bases lining up with TRBD1. The trim removed 7 bases at V and 0 bases at J, leaving 3 bases unmatched. CDR3 length equals 15 residues. The germline CDR1 and CDR2 sequences are MNHNS and SASEGT. CDR3 DNA sequence: TGTGCCAGCACAGGGGGAAGCTCCTATAATTCACCCCTCCACTTT. Protein product: CASTGGSSYNSPLHF.

This chain links TRBV7-8 with TRBJ2-3; D is undetermined. The CDR3 runs 15 residues. V lost 0 bases and J 4 bases, leaving 11 bases between the germline ends. Germline V gives CDR1 SGHVS, CDR2 FQNEAQ. CDR3 protein: CASSLASSVADTQYF. CDR3 bases: TGTGCCAGCAGCTTAGCGTCCAGCGTGGCAGATACGCAGTATTTT.

The chain couples TRBV5-5 to TRBJ1-5; 7 positions agree with TRBD1. CDR3 length equals 14 residues. V lost 4 bases, J lost 4 bases, and 5 bases stayed unmatched. From germline, CDR1 is SGHKS and CDR2 YYEKEE (reference sequence). The CDR3 DNA reads as TGTGCCAGCAGCCCGGGACAGAGAAATCAGCCCCAGCATTTT. It encodes CASSPGQRNQPQHF. The whole variable domain, filled in from reference TRBV5-5 and TRBJ1-5, reads DAGVTQSPTHLIKTRGQQVTLRCSPISGHKSVSWYQQVLGQGPQFIFQYYEKEERGRGNFPDRFSARQFPNYSSELNVNALLLGDSALYLCASSPGQRNQPQHFGDGTRLSIL.